The 21 T cell receptor beta chains below come from one sample, sequenced in a study of blood T cell repertoires in COVID-19. Sequenced by immunoSEQ multiplex PCR; TCRdb stores in-frame clones only, minus some. The sample lists fewer than 75,000 clones, approximately 89% occurring once. Sequenced sample: peripheral blood. The receptors were sampled from a man aged 80 or over with acute or convalescent COVID-19.

The CDR3 protein is CASSSGTGADTQYF. DNA for the CDR3: TGCGCCAGCAGCTCCGGGACAGGGGCAGATACGCAGTATTTT. The rearrangement joins TRBV5-1 to TRBJ2-3, with 10 bases fitting TRBD1. The junction had 2 bases not matched to a gene; V was cut back by 3 bases and J by 4 bases. Germline V gene sequence: CDR1 SGHRS, CDR2 YFSETQ. The CDR3 runs 14 residues.

This clone has more than one count but fewer than ten. The same CDR3 arises from other DNA sequences in this sample as well. This chain joins TRBV20-1 and TRBJ2-1; D gene unclear. V lost 3 bases, J lost 8 bases, and 8 bases lay in between. This CDR3 spans 11 amino acids. The germline V gene has CDR1 DFQATT and CDR2 SNEGSKA (reference sequence). The CDR3 region has the DNA TGCAGTGCTAGTAGTGGCCATGAGCAGTTCTTC. Translation gives CSASSGHEQFF.

The rearrangement uses TRBV19 and TRBJ2-7, with 9 bases matching TRBD1. Germline values: CDR1 LNHDA, CDR2 SQIVND (reference sequence). V was clipped by 9 bases and J by 7 bases; unmatched bases: 10. The CDR3 is made up of 13 amino acids. The CDR3 loop reads CASPGTGSVEQYF. CDR3 DNA: TGTGCCAGCCCTGGGACAGGGTCGGTGGAGCAGTACTTC.

In DNA, the CDR3 is TGTGCCAGCAGCCAAGCGGGGGGGGACTATGGCTACACCTTC. This sequence encodes CASSQAGGDYGYTF. The rearrangement joins TRBV4-2 to TRBJ1-2, with a tentative D call TRBD1 (5 bases). V dropped 1 base and J dropped 3 bases, with 9 bases sitting between them. Germline CDR1 LGHNA, CDR2 YNFKEQ. The CDR3 has 14 residues.

The chain carries TRBV20-1 and TRBJ1-1; D might be TRBD1 (5 bases). V was shortened by 3 bases and J by 11 bases, with 13 bases between the two germline ends. CDR1 is DFQATT, CDR2 SNEGSKA, per germline (reference sequence). This CDR3 region has 11 residues. The CDR3 protein is CSASYRSGAFF. Written as DNA, the CDR3 is TGCAGTGCTAGCTACAGATCAGGGGCTTTCTTT.

The chain joins TRBV5-1 to TRBJ2-2; 14 bases are shared with TRBD2. Germline CDR1 is SGHRS and CDR2 is YFSETQ. The length of the CDR3 is 18 residues. V lost 3 bases and J lost 2; bases outside the gene matches: 6. CDR3 sequence: CASSSRTSGRSNTGELFF. For the CDR3, the DNA is TGCGCCAGCAGCTCACGGACTAGCGGGAGGTCTAACACCGGGGAGCTGTTTTTT.

This chain joins TRBV7-6 and TRBJ1-5; 8 bases are shared with TRBD1. The CDR3 extends over 16 amino acids. Trimming took 1 base from V and 0 from J; bases not matched to a gene: 2. The germline gives CDR1 SGHVS, CDR2 FNYEAQ. In DNA form, the CDR3 reads TGTGCCAGCAGCTTAGGGGACAGGTATAGCAATCAGCCCCAGCATTTT. Amino acids: CASSLGDRYSNQPQHF.

V is TRBV7-2 and J is TRBJ2-5; the match to TRBD1 covers 9 bases. The CDR3 length is 14 residues. The junction had 7 bases not matched to a gene; V was cut back by 6 bases and J by 5 bases. CDR1 is SGHTA, CDR2 FQGNSA, per germline. The CDR3 spells CASRQGTGWETQYF. CDR3 nucleotide sequence: TGTGCCAGCAGACAAGGGACAGGGTGGGAGACCCAGTACTTC.

The chain uses TRBV19 and TRBJ1-2; maybe TRBD1 (5 bases). Per germline, CDR1 LNHDA and CDR2 SQIVND (reference sequence). The CDR3 contains 15 residues. V was trimmed by 5 bases and J by 4 bases, leaving 17 bases between them. CDR3 nucleotide sequence: TGTGCCAGTAGTCTCAACTTCAGGGAAAGCTATGGCTACACCTTC. Translated: CASSLNFRESYGYTF.

The V gene is TRBV9, the J gene TRBJ1-4; D is perhaps TRBD1 (5 bases). The V gene's germline CDR1 is SGDLS and CDR2 YYNGEE. Trimming pared 3 bases from V and 8 bases from J, leaving 14 bases between. The CDR3 is 14 amino acids. The CDR3 region is CASSGGTLNEKLFF. CDR3 coding DNA: TGTGCCAGCAGCGGCGGGACGCTGAACGAAAAACTGTTTTTT.

This chain joins TRBV5-6 and TRBJ1-2; 7 nucleotides agree with TRBD1. Germline assignment: CDR1 SGHDT and CDR2 YYEEEE. This CDR3 contains 13 residues. V dropped 3 bases and J dropped 3; count of bases not matched to a gene: 2. The CDR3 coding sequence is TGTGCCAGCAGCTACGGGACAGACTATGGCTACACCTTC. Its translation is CASSYGTDYGYTF. Full variable domain (rest looked up from reference TRBV5-6 and TRBJ1-2): DAGVTQSPTHLIKTRGQQVTLRCSPKSGHDTVSWYQQALGQGPQFIFQYYEEEERQRGNFPDRFSGHQFPNYSSELNVNALLLGDSALYLCASSYGTDYGYTFGSGTRLTVV.

This chain connects TRBV9 to TRBJ2-3, with TRBD2 matching over 11 bases. The J segment lost 0 bases and the V segment lost 0 bases, leaving 6 bases of the junction unmatched. The CDR3 is 18 amino acids. Per the germline V gene, CDR1 is SGDLS and CDR2 is YYNGEE. This chain's CDR3 is CASSVDGLAGGSTDTQYF. The CDR3, as DNA: TGTGCCAGCAGCGTAGATGGTCTAGCGGGGGGAAGCACAGATACGCAGTATTTT.

The V call is TRBV3-1 (or the pseudogene TRBV3-2), the J call TRBJ1-4, with a tentative D call TRBD1 (5 bases). This CDR3 comprises 16 residues. Between the trimmed V and J ends, which lost 0 bases and 0 bases, there was a span of 8 bases. Germline loops: CDR1 LGHDT, CDR2 YNNKEL (reference sequence). CDR3 in DNA: TGTGCCAGCAGCCAAGAGGGGGGAGCAACTAATGAAAAACTGTTTTTT. Protein product: CASSQEGGATNEKLFF.

This chain links TRBV18 with TRBJ2-7; 10 bases match TRBD2. Germline trimming cut 1 base from V and 0 bases from J; bases unmatched to any gene: 0. The length of the CDR3 is 15 residues. Germline V CDR1 and CDR2: KGHSH, LQKENI. The CDR3 DNA follows: TGTGCCAGCTCACCACTAGCGGGGGGCTCCTACGAGCAGTACTTC. This gives the protein CASSPLAGGSYEQYF.

The chain recombines TRBV11-2 with TRBJ2-3; TRBD2 is a possible D gene (6 bases). The CDR3 is made up of 15 amino acids. The germline V gene encodes CDR1 SGHAT and CDR2 FQNNGV. The V and J ends lost 2 bases and 3 bases respectively, with 12 bases between them. The CDR3: CASSLTGVSTDTQYF. The DNA for the CDR3 is TGTGCCAGCAGCTTAACGGGGGTTAGTACAGATACGCAGTATTTT.

CDR3 bases: TGTGCCAGCACCAACGGGGGCTCTGGGGCCAACGTCCTGACTTTC. Amino acid sequence: CASTNGGSGANVLTF. This sequence joins TRBV11-2 and TRBJ2-6; maybe TRBD2 (6 bases). CDR1 and CDR2 (germline): SGHAT, FQNNGV. Deletions cut 7 bases from V and 0 bases from J, with 10 bases between. CDR3 length: 15 amino acids.

The chain couples TRBV3-1 (or the pseudogene TRBV3-2) to TRBJ2-1; 7 bases map to TRBD2. CDR3 length: 14 amino acids. Unmatched junction bases numbered 3, after V lost 0 bases and J lost 7 bases. Germline V gene data show CDR1 as LGHDT and CDR2 as YNNKEL (reference sequence). The CDR3: CASSQEGGWNEQFF. The CDR3 nucleotides read TGTGCCAGCAGCCAAGAGGGAGGGTGGAATGAGCAGTTCTTC.

This clone was counted a few times. The chain combines TRBV5-8 with TRBJ1-2, with 11 bases fitting TRBD1. The CDR3 length is 15 residues. The V gene end was trimmed by 5 bases and the J gene end by 4 bases; junction bases not matched to a gene: 7. Germline V CDR1 and CDR2: SGHTS, YDEGEE. The CDR3 loop reads CASRDGQGASYGYTF. CDR3 coding DNA: TGTGCCAGCAGGGACGGACAGGGGGCCTCCTATGGCTACACCTTC.

The rearrangement joins TRBV2 to TRBJ2-1; 9 bases agree with TRBD1. Per germline, CDR1 SNHLY and CDR2 FYNNEI. J was trimmed by 6 bases and V by 5 bases; bases with no gene match: 5. CDR3 length: 14 residues. The CDR3 nucleotides read TGTGCCAGCAGTCCGGGACAGGGCTCCAATGAGCAGTTCTTC. This sequence encodes CASSPGQGSNEQFF.

The chain couples TRBV7-8 to TRBJ2-7; perhaps TRBD2 as D (5 bases). Trimming pared 1 base from V and 2 bases from J, leaving 12 bases between. This CDR3 region has 15 residues. CDR1 is SGHVS and CDR2 is FQNEAQ in the germline V gene. CDR3 in amino acids: CASSLEKAGAYEQYF. CDR3 DNA sequence: TGTGCCAGCAGCTTAGAAAAGGCGGGTGCCTACGAGCAGTACTTC.

The chain couples TRBV3-1 (or the pseudogene TRBV3-2) to TRBJ1-2; possibly TRBD1 for D (5 bases). This CDR3 region has 13 residues. V was trimmed by 0 bases and J by 7 bases, leaving 9 bases between them. Germline loops: CDR1 LGHDT, CDR2 YNNKEL (reference sequence). Here the CDR3 DNA reads TGTGCCAGCAGCCAAGAGTTCGGGGGTGGCTACACCTTC. Its translation is CASSQEFGGGYTF.